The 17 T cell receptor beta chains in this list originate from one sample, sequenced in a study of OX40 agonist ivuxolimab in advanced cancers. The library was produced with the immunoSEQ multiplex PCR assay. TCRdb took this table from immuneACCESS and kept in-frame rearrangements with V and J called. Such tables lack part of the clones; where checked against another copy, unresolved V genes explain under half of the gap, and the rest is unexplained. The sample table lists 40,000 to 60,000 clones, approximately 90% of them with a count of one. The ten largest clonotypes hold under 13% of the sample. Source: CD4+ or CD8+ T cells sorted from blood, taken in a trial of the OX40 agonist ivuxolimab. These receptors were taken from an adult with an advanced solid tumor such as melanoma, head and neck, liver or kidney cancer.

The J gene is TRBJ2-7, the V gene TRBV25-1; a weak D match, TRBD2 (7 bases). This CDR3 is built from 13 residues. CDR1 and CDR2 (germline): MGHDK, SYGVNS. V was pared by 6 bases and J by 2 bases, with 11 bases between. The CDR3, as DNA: TGTGCCAGCAGGAGGGGGGGGACCTACGAGCAGTACTTC. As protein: CASRRGGTYEQYF.

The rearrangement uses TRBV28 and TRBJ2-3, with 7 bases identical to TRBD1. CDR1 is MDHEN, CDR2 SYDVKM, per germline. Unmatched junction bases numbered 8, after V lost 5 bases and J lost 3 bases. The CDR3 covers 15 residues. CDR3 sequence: CASSAPGTETDTQYF. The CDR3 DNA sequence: TGTGCCAGCAGTGCACCCGGGACAGAGACAGATACGCAGTATTTT.

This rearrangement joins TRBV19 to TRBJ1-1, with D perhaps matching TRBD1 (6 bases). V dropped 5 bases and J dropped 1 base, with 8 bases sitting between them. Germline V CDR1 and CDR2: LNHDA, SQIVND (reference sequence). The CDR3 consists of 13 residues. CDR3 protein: CASSGTKNTEAFF. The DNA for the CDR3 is TGTGCCAGTAGTGGGACAAAGAACACTGAAGCTTTCTTT.

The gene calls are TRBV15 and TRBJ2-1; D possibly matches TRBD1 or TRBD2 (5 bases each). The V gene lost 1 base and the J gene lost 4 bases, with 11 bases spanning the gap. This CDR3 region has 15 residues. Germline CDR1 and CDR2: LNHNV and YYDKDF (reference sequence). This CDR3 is CATSRGGDPYNEQFF. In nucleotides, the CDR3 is TGTGCCACCAGCAGAGGAGGGGACCCTTACAATGAGCAGTTCTTC.

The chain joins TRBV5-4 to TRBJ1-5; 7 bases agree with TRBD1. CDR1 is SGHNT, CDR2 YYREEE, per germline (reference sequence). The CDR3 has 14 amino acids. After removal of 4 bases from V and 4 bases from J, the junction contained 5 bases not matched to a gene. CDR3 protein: CASSRDSPNQPQHF. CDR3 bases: TGTGCCAGCAGCAGGGACAGCCCTAATCAGCCCCAGCATTTT.

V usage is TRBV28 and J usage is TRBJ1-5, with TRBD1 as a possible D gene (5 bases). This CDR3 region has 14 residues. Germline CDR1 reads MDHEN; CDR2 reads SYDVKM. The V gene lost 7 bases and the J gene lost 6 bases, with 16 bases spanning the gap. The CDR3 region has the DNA TGTGCCAGCACTCAATATATGGGGGGTCAGCCCCAGCATTTT. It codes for CASTQYMGGQPQHF.

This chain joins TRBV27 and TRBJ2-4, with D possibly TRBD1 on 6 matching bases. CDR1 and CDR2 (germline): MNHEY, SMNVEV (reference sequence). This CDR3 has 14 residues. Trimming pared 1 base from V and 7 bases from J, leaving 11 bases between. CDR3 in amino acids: CASSLWGGQNIQYF. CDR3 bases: TGTGCCAGCAGTTTATGGGGTGGACAGAACATTCAGTACTTC.

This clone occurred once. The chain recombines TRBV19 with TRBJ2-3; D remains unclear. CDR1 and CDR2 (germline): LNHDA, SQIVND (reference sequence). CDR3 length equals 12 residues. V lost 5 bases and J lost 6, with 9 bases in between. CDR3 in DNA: TGTGCCAGTAGTCCGGACGGGGATACGCAGTATTTT. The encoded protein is CASSPDGDTQYF.

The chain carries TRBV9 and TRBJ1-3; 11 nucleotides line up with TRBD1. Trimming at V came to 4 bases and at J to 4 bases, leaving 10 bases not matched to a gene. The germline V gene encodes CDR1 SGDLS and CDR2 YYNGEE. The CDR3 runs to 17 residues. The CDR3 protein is CASSPHSGTGGGNTIYF. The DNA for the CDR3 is TGTGCCAGCAGCCCGCACTCCGGGACAGGGGGAGGAAACACCATATATTTT. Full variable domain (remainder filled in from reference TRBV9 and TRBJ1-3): DSGVTQTPKHLITATGQRVTLRCSPRSGDLSVYWYQQSLDQGLQFLIQYYNGEERAKGNILERFSAQQFPDLHSELNLSSLELGDSALYFCASSPHSGTGGGNTIYFGEGSWLTVV.

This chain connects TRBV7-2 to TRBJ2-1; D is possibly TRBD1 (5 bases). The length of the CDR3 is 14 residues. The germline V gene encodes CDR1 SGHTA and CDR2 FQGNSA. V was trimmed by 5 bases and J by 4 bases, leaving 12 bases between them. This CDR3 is CASSLTQGYNEQFF. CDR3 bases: TGTGCCAGCAGCCTCACCCAGGGTTACAATGAGCAGTTCTTC.

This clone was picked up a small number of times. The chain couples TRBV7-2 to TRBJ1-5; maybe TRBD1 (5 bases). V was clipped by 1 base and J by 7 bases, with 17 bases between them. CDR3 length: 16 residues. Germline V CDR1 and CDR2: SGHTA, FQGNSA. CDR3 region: CASSLVSQGAGQPQHF. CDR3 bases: TGTGCCAGCAGCTTAGTTTCGCAAGGGGCAGGGCAGCCCCAGCATTTT.

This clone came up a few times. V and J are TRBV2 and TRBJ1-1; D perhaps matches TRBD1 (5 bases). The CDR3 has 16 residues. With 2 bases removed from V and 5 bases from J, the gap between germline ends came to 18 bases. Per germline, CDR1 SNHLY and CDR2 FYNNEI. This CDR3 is CASSELGGGLFTEAFF. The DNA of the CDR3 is TGTGCCAGCAGTGAACTTGGGGGGGGTCTGTTTACTGAAGCTTTCTTT. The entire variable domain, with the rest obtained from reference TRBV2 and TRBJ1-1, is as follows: EPEVTQTPSHQVTQMGQEVILRCVPISNHLYFYWYRQILGQKVEFLVSFYNNEISEKSEIFDDQFSVERPDGSNFTLKIRSTKLEDSAMYFCASSELGGGLFTEAFFGQGTRLTVV.

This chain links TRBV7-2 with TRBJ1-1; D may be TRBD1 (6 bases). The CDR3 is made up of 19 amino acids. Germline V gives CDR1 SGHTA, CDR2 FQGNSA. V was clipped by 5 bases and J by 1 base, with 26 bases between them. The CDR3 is CASSRSTGRSVIGNTEAFF. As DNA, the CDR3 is TGTGCCAGCAGCCGGAGCACAGGGAGGAGCGTGATTGGGAACACTGAAGCTTTCTTT.

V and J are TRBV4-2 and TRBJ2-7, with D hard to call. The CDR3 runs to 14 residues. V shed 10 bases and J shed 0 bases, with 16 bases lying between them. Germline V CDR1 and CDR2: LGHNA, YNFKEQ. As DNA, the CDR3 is TGTGCCACTCGATCGGCAGGCAACTCCTACGAGCAGTACTTC. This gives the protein CATRSAGNSYEQYF.

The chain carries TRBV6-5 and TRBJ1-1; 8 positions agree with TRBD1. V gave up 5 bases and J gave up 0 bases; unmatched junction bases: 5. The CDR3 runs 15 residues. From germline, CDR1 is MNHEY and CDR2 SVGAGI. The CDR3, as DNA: TGTGCCAGCAGTAAAAGGGACAGGTTGAACACTGAAGCTTTCTTT. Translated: CASSKRDRLNTEAFF.

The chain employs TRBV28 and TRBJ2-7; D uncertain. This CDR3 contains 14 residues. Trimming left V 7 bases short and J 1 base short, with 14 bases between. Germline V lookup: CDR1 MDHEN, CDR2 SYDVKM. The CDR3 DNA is TGTGCCAGCACCCCTAGGAGTTCATCCTACGAGCAGTACTTC. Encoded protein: CASTPRSSSYEQYF.

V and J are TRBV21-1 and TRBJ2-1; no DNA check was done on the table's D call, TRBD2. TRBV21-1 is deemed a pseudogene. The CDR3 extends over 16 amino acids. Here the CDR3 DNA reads TGTGCCAGCAGCTTCAAGAAGCGCCCGAAATACAATGAGCAGTTCTTC. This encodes CASSFKKRPKYNEQFF.